The 19 T cell receptor beta chains given below trace back to one sample, sequenced in a study of T cells in Graves' hyperthyroidism and ophthalmopathy. RNA transcripts were the template for amplifying TCR beta CDR3 regions. Primed by the HTBI set, a first-round RT-PCR was run on the TCR CDR3. MiXCR, run by TCRdb on the multiplex PCR reads, gives a single entry per CDR3 protein. The table lists fewer than 850,000 distinct CDR3 sequences, roughly a sixth of them singletons. Source material: blood. The receptors originated from a man between 45 and 60 years old with Graves' hyperthyroidism.

This clonotype was seen at least ten times. This chain joins TRBV3-1 and TRBJ2-7; no reliable D call. Germline loops: CDR1 LGHDT, CDR2 YNNKEL (reference sequence). V was cut by 1 base and J by 9 bases, with 13 bases left in between. CDR3 length: 13 residues. The CDR3 loop reads CASSQGEFSAQYF. CDR3 in DNA: TGTGCCAGCAGCCAAGGCGAGTTCAGCGCGCAGTACTTC.

This clonotype was detected a few times. The gene calls are TRBV6-1 and TRBJ2-4; no firm D call. CDR1 MNHNS and CDR2 SASEGT come from the germline V gene. V was clipped by 2 bases and J by 3 bases, with 8 bases between them. The CDR3 runs 14 residues. This CDR3 is CASSERDYKNIQYF. Written as DNA, the CDR3 is TGTGCCAGCAGTGAAAGAGATTACAAAAACATTCAGTACTTC.

The CDR3 here is CAWSAYYEQYF. The CDR3 bases are TGTGCCTGGAGCGCTTACTACGAGCAGTACTTC. This chain joins TRBV30 and TRBJ2-7; no reliable D call. The CDR3 loop spans 11 amino acids. In germline, CDR1 is GTSNPN, CDR2 SVGIG (reference sequence). V was cut by 3 bases and J by 3 bases, with 6 bases left in between.

This clonotype was seen many times. The V and J genes are TRBV2 and TRBJ1-1; perhaps TRBD1 as D (6 bases). The CDR3 spans 16 residues. Germline V gene lookup returns CDR1 SNHLY and CDR2 FYNNEI. V dropped 2 bases and J dropped 1 base, with 14 bases sitting between them. The CDR3 coding sequence is TGTGCCAGCAGTGAATTAGGGGGATCGGAGAACACTGAAGCTTTCTTT. This translates into CASSELGGSENTEAFF.

The rearrangement links TRBV30 to TRBJ1-2, with TRBD1 matching 9 bases. Trimming took 4 bases from V and 6 from J; bases not matched to a gene: 6. The germline V gene has CDR1 GTSNPN and CDR2 SVGIG (reference sequence). The CDR3 is made up of 13 amino acids. The CDR3 region is CAWNQGQGDGYTF. CDR3 coding DNA: TGTGCCTGGAACCAGGGACAGGGTGATGGCTACACCTTC.

There are many counts of this clonotype. The rearrangement uses TRBV12-3 or TRBV12-4 and TRBJ1-1; D remains ambiguous. The V and J ends lost 3 bases and 6 bases respectively, with 8 bases between them. The length of the CDR3 is 12 residues. The CDR3 bases are TGTGCCAGCAGTTTCCAACAATCTGAAGCTTTCTTT. It yields the protein CASSFQQSEAFF.

This clonotype turned up a few times. The chain carries TRBV5-1 and TRBJ2-3; a weak D match, TRBD2 (6 bases). Trimming removed 3 bases from V and 2 bases from J, with 16 bases in between. The CDR3 is made up of 16 amino acids. Germline CDR1 and CDR2: SGHRS and YFSETQ. The DNA of the CDR3 is TGCGCCAGCAGCTCCCGTCGGGAGCGGGTCACAGATACGCAGTATTTT. This gives the protein CASSSRRERVTDTQYF.

As concerns this clonotype: One junction end disagrees with the germline gene, perhaps due to a read error. The chain employs TRBV25-1 and TRBJ1-4; 9 bases agree with TRBD1. CDR1 and CDR2 from the germline V gene are MGHDK and SYGVNS. The CDR3 loop spans 14 amino acids. The CDR3 here is CPSMGTGWAEKLFF. Written as DNA, the CDR3 is TGTCCCAGCATGGGGACAGGGTGGGCTGAAAAACTGTTTTTT.

This clonotype was picked up a small number of times. The genes are TRBV3-1 and TRBJ1-5; D not resolved. CDR3 size: 17 residues. Between the trimmed V and J ends, which lost 1 base and 0 bases, there was a span of 13 bases. CDR1 and CDR2 from the germline V gene are LGHDT and YNNKEL (reference sequence). The CDR3 coding sequence is TGTGCCAGCAGCCAAGGGGCAGAGTCGTTTAGCAATCAGCCCCAGCATTTT. This translates into CASSQGAESFSNQPQHF.

The rearrangement joins TRBV6-1 to TRBJ2-7; D unresolved. Trimming took off 3 bases at V and 2 bases at J, with 8 bases between the two ends. Germline CDR1 reads MNHNS; CDR2 reads SASEGT. The CDR3 has 13 residues. Here the CDR3 DNA reads TGTGCCAGCAGTGATACGGTCCCCTACGAGCAGTACTTC. Its translation: CASSDTVPYEQYF.

The CDR3 loop is CASSSLARASGANVLTF. CDR3 in DNA: TGTGCCAGCAGTTCCCTAGCGAGGGCCTCTGGGGCCAACGTCCTGACTTTC. V is TRBV28 and J is TRBJ2-6; D may be TRBD2 (6 bases). Trimming removed 4 bases from V and 0 bases from J, with 13 bases in between. The CDR3 is 17 residues long. CDR1 and CDR2 (germline): MDHEN, SYDVKM.

This clonotype was recorded once. The chain couples TRBV12-3 or TRBV12-4 to TRBJ2-1, with D tentatively TRBD2 (6 bases). This CDR3 has 18 amino acids. Trimming left V 4 bases short and J 0 bases short, with 19 bases between. The DNA of the CDR3 is TGTGCCAGCAGTTCCGGGACTCTCTCCAGCTTCTCCTACAATGAGCAGTTCTTC. It yields the protein CASSSGTLSSFSYNEQFF.

This clonotype was recorded many times. The chain has TRBV27 and TRBJ2-7, with 11 bases aligning to TRBD2. Germline V lookup: CDR1 MNHEY, CDR2 SMNVEV (reference sequence). CDR3 size: 15 residues. The ends lost 5 bases at V and 3 bases at J; junction bases unmatched: 6. Written as DNA, the CDR3 is TGTGCCAGCAGTAGGGCCGGGACTAGCGGCTACGAGCAGTACTTC. It specifies CASSRAGTSGYEQYF.

This clonotype appeared many times. J is TRBJ2-3 and V is TRBV10-3, with TRBD2 identical over 15 bases. This CDR3 is built from 17 residues. V shed 2 bases, J shed 0 bases, and the junction held 0 bases outside the gene matches. Per the germline V gene, CDR1 is ENHRY and CDR2 is SYGVKD. The CDR3 DNA is TGTGCCATCAGTGAGGGGACTAGCGGGAGGAGCACAGATACGCAGTATTTT. Protein product: CAISEGTSGRSTDTQYF.

In its sample, this clonotype was seen a few times. This chain uses TRBV25-1 with TRBJ2-4, with D possibly being TRBD1 or TRBD2 (5 bases each). With 5 bases removed from V and 2 bases from J, the gap between germline ends came to 10 bases. Germline CDR1 MGHDK, CDR2 SYGVNS. This CDR3 region has 14 residues. Here the CDR3 reads CASSKPGPKNIQYF. As DNA, the CDR3 is TGTGCCAGCAGTAAACCGGGACCCAAAAACATTCAGTACTTC.

To note about this clonotype: A junction end diverges from the germline sequence, so it may reflect a read error. The V call is TRBV3-1, the J call TRBJ2-2; D not certain. The CDR3 has 12 amino acids. CDR1 is LGHDT, CDR2 YNNKEL, per germline (reference sequence). The CDR3 sequence is CASRHGTGELFF. The DNA of the CDR3 is TGTGCCAGCCGCCACGGAACCGGGGAGCTGTTTTTT.

The CDR3 DNA reads as TGTGCCAGCTCACAGAGCGGAACCATGTATCAGTACTCCTACGAGCAGTACTTC. It translates to CASSQSGTMYQYSYEQYF. V usage is TRBV18 and J usage is TRBJ2-7; the D gene is possibly TRBD2 (5 bases). CDR1 and CDR2 from the germline V gene are KGHSH and LQKENI. Trimming left V 4 bases short and J 0 bases short, with 22 bases between. This CDR3 comprises 18 residues.

This clonotype was counted many times. The chain couples TRBV27 to TRBJ2-7; D is possibly TRBD2 (5 bases). The CDR3 covers 15 residues. Trimming removed 6 bases from V and 5 bases from J, with 20 bases in between. Germline CDR1 and CDR2: MNHEY and SMNVEV (reference sequence). The CDR3 nucleotides read TGTGCCAGCAGCTTGACGGGCGGGTCCATCAACGAGCAGTACTTC. Its translation is CASSLTGGSINEQYF.

The rearrangement links TRBV12-3 or TRBV12-4 to TRBJ2-1; 7 nucleotides line up with TRBD1. The CDR3 is 12 amino acids. Trimming cost V 6 bases and J 5 bases; bases outside gene matches: 1. The CDR3 is CASSGQDNEQFF. The CDR3 DNA reads as TGTGCCAGCAGCGGACAGGACAATGAGCAGTTCTTC.